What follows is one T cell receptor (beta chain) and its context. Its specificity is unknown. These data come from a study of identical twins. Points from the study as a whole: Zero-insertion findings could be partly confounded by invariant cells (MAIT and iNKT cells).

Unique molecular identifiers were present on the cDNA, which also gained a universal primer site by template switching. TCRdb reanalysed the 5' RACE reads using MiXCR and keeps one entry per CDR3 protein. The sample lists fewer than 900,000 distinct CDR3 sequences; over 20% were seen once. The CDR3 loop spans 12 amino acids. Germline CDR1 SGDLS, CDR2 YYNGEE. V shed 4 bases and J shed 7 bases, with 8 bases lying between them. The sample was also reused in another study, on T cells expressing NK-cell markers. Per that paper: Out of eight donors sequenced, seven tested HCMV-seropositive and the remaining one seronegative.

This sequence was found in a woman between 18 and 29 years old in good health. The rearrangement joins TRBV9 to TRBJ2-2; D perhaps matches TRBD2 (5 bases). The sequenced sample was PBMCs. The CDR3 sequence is CASSRGDGELFF. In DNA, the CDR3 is TGTGCCAGCAGCCGGGGTGACGGGGAGCTGTTTTTT.